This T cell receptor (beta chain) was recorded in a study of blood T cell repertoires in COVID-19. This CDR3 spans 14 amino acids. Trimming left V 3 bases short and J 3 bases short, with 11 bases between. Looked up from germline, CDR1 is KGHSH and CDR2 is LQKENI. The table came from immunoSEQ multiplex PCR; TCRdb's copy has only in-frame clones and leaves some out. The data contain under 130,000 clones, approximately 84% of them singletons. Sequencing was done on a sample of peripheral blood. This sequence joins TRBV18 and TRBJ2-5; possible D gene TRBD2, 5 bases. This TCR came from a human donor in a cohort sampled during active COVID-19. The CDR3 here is CASSPGFGEETQYF. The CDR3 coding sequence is TGTGCCAGCTCACCGGGGTTCGGGGAAGAGACCCAGTACTTC.